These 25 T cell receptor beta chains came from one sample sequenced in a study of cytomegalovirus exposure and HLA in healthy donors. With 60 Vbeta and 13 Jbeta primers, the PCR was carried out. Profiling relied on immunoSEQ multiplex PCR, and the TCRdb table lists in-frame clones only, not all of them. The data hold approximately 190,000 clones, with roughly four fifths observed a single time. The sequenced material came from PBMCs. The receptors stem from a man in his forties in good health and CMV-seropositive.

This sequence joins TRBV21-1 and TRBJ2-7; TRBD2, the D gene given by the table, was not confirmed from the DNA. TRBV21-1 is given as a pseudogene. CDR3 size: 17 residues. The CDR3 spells CASSTSRPSGNSYEQYF. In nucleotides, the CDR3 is TGTGCCAGCAGCACCAGTCGGCCTAGCGGGAACTCCTACGAGCAGTACTTC.

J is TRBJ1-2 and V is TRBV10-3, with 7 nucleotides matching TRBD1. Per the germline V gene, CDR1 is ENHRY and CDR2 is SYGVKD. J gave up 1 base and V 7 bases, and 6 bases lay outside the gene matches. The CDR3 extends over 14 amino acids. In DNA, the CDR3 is TGTGCCATCACGCAAGGGACAGATAACTATGGCTACACCTTC. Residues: CAITQGTDNYGYTF.

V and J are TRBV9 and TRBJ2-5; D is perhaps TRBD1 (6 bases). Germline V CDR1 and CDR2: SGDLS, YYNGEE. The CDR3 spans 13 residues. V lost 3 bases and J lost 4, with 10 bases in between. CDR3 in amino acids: CASSAGVRETQYF. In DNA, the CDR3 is TGTGCCAGCAGCGCAGGGGTGCGAGAGACCCAGTACTTC. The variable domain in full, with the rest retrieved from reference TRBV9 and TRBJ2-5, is DSGVTQTPKHLITATGQRVTLRCSPRSGDLSVYWYQQSLDQGLQFLIQYYNGEERAKGNILERFSAQQFPDLHSELNLSSLELGDSALYFCASSAGVRETQYFGPGTRLLVL.

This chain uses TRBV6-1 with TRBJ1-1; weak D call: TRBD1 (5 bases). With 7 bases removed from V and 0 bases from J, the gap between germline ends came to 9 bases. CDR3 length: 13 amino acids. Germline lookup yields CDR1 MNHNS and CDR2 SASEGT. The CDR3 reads CASKQVLNTEAFF. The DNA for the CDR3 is TGTGCCAGCAAACAGGTTCTGAACACTGAAGCTTTCTTT.

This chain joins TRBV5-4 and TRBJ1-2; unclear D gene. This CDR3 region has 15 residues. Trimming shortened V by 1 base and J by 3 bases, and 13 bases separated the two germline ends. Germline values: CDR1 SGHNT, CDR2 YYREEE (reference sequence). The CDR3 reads CASSLRAGTDYGYTF. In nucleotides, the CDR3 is TGTGCCAGCAGCTTGCGTGCAGGTACGGACTATGGCTACACCTTC.

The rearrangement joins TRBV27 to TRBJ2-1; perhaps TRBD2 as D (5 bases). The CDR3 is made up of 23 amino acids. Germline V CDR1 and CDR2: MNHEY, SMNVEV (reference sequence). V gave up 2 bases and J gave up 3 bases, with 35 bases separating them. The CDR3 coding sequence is TGTGCCAGCAGTTTAAAGGGCCGGCCGGGGTGGGGAACGTGGGTAGCAGTCTACAATGAGCAGTTCTTC. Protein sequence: CASSLKGRPGWGTWVAVYNEQFF.

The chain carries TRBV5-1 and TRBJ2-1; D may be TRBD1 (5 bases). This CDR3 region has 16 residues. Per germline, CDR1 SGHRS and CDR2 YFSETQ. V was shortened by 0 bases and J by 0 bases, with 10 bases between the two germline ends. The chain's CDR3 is CASSLGAGYSYNEQFF. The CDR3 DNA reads TGCGCCAGCAGCTTGGGGGCAGGGTACTCCTACAATGAGCAGTTCTTC.

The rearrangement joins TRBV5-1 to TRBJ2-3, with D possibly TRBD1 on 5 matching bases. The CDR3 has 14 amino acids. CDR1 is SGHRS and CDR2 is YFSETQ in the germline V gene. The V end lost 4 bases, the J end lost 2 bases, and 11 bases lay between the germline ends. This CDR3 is CASSPPTDTDTQYF. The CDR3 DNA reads TGCGCCAGCAGCCCCCCGACAGACACAGATACGCAGTATTTT.

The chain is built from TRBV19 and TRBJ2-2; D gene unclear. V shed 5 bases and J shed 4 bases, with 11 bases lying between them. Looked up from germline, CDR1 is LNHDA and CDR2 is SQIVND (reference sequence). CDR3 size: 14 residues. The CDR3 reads CASSPLKPTGELFF. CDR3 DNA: TGTGCCAGTAGTCCCCTCAAGCCCACCGGGGAGCTGTTTTTT.

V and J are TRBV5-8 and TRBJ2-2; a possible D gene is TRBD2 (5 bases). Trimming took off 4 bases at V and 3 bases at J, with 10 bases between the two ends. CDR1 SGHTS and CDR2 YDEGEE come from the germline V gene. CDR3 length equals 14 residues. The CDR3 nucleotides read TGTGCCAGCAGCCCCGGCGGGCACACCGGGGAGCTGTTTTTT. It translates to CASSPGGHTGELFF.

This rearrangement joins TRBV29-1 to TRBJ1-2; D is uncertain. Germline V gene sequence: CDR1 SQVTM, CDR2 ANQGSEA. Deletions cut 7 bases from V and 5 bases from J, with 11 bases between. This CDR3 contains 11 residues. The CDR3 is CSARHSYGYTF. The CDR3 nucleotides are TGCAGCGCACGACACTCGTATGGCTACACCTTC.

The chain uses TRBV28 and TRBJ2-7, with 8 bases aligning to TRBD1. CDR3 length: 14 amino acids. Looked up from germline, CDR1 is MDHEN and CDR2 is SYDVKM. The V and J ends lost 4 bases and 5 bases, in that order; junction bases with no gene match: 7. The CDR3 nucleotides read TGTGCCAGCAGTTCTCCGGACAGGGCGGACGAGCAGTACTTC. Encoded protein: CASSSPDRADEQYF.

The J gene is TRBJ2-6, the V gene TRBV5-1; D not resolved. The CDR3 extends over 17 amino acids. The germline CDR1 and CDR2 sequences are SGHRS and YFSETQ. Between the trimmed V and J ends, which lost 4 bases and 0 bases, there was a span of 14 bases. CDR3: CASSPTLTISGANVLTF. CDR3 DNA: TGCGCCAGCAGCCCGACGTTGACAATCTCTGGGGCCAACGTCCTGACTTTC.

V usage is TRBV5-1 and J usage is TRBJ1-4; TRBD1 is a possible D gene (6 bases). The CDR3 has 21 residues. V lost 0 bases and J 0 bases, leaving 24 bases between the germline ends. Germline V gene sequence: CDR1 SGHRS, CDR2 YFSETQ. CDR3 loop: CASSLDPQGYDGLPTNEKLFF. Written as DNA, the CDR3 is TGCGCCAGCAGCTTGGACCCACAGGGCTACGACGGACTCCCAACTAATGAAAAACTGTTTTTT.

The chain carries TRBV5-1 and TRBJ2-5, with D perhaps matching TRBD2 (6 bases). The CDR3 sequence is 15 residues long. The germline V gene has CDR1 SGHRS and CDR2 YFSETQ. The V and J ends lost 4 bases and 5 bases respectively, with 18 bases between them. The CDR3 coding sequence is TGCGCCAGCAGCGAAACGGGACTCCGGAGGGAGACCCAGTACTTC. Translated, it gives CASSETGLRRETQYF. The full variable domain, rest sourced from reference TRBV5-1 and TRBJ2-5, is KAGVTQTPRYLIKTRGQQVTLSCSPISGHRSVSWYQQTPGQGLQFLFEYFSETQRNKGNFPGRFSGRQFSNSRSEMNVSTLELGDSALYLCASSETGLRRETQYFGPGTRLLVL.

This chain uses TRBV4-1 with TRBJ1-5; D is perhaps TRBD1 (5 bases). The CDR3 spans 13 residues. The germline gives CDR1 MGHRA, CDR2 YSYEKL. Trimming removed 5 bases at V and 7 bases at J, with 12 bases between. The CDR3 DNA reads TGCGCCAGCAGCTCGACAGACTGGCAGCCCCAGCATTTT. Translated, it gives CASSSTDWQPQHF.

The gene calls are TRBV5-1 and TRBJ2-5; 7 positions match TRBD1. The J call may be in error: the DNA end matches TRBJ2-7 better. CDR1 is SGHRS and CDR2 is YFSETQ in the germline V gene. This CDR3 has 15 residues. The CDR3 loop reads CASSVGTDETYEQYF. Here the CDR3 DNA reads TGCGCCAGCAGCGTCGGGACAGACGAAACCTACGAGCAGTACTTC.

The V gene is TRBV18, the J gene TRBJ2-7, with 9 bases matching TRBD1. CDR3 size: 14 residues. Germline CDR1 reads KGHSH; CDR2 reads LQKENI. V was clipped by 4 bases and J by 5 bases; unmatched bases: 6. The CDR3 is CASSQGQGGNEQYF. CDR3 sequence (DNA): TGTGCCAGCTCACAGGGACAGGGTGGGAACGAGCAGTACTTC.

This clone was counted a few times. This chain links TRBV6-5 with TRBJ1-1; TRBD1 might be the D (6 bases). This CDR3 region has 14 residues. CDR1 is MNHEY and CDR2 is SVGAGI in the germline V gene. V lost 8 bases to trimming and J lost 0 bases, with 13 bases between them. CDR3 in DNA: TGTGCCAGCCAACAGGGCCGGATGAACACTGAAGCTTTCTTT. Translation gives CASQQGRMNTEAFF.

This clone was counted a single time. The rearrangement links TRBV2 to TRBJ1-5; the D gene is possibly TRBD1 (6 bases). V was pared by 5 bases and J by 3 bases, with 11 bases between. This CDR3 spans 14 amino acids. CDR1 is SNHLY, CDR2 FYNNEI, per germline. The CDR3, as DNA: TGTGCCAGCAGTTTACAGGGCTCCAATCAGCCCCAGCATTTT. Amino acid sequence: CASSLQGSNQPQHF.

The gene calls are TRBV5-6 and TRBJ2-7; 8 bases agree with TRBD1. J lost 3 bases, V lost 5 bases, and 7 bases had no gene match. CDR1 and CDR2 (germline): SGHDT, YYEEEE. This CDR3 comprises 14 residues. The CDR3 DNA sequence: TGTGCCAGCAGAGACCGGGACAGGTTCTACGAGCAGTACTTC. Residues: CASRDRDRFYEQYF.

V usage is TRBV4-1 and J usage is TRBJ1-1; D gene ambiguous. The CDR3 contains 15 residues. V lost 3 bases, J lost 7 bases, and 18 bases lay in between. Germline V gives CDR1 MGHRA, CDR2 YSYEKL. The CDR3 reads CASSQQTSSLYEAFF. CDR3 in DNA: TGCGCCAGCAGCCAGCAGACATCAAGTCTGTATGAAGCTTTCTTT.

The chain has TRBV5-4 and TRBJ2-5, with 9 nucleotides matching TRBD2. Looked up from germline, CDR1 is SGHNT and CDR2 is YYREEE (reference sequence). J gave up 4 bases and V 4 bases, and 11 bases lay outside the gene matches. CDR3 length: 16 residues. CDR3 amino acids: CASSPDLRGGGETQYF. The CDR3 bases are TGTGCCAGCAGCCCGGACTTGCGGGGGGGCGGAGAGACCCAGTACTTC.

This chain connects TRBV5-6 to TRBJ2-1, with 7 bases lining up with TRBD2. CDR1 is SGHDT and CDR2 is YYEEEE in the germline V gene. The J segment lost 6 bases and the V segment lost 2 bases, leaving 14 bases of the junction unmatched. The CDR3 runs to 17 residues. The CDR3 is CASSFSVGPSGRNEQFF. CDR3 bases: TGTGCCAGCAGCTTTTCAGTGGGACCTAGCGGACGCAATGAGCAGTTCTTC.

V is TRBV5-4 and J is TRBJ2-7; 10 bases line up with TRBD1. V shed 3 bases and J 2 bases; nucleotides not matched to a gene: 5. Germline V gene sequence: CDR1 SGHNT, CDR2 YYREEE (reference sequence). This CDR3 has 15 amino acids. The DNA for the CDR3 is TGTGCCAGCAGCTCAAGACAGGGGGCCGCCTACGAGCAGTACTTC. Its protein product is CASSSRQGAAYEQYF.